The next 23 T cell receptor beta chains were all read from a single sample in a study of control samples from healthy donors and cancer patients. Repertoires were generated with immunoSEQ multiplex PCR, while TCRdb's copy carries only in-frame clones and drops some. There are more than 85,000 clones in the sample; around 90% occur only once, and 2.5% lies in the top ten. Sequencing used blood. The receptor source for this set is a woman under 30 in good health.

CDR3 nucleotides: TGTGCCAGCAGTCCCTCATCGACAGGGGTGGCTTTCTTT. Encoded protein: CASSPSSTGVAFF. This chain joins TRBV6-4 and TRBJ1-1; TRBD1 agrees at 8 bases. The CDR3 sequence is 13 residues long. Germline-derived CDR1 and CDR2 are MRHNA and SNTAGT. With 5 bases clipped from V and 11 bases from J, the junction kept 10 bases outside the gene matches.

The J gene is TRBJ1-2, the V gene TRBV5-1; no firm D call. V gave up 0 bases and J gave up 5 bases, with 5 bases separating them. CDR3 length: 12 amino acids. Germline CDR1 SGHRS, CDR2 YFSETQ. The CDR3 coding sequence is TGCGCCAGCAGCTTGGCCTCGTATGGCTACACCTTC. This translates into CASSLASYGYTF.

The genes are TRBV27 and TRBJ2-1; tentatively, D is TRBD2 (7 bases). The CDR3 length is 17 residues. The germline gives CDR1 MNHEY, CDR2 SMNVEV (reference sequence). Trimming removed 3 bases from V and 5 bases from J, with 20 bases in between. The CDR3 bases are TGTGCCAGCAGTTTGACTCTTTTCGGGGGGCACCACAATGAGCAGTTCTTC. It is translated as CASSLTLFGGHHNEQFF.

This sequence joins TRBV6-5 and TRBJ1-6; D perhaps matches TRBD1 (5 bases). Looked up from germline, CDR1 is MNHEY and CDR2 is SVGAGI. The CDR3 is 13 amino acids. The V gene lost 2 bases and the J gene lost 7 bases, with 6 bases spanning the gap. CDR3 nucleotide sequence: TGTGCCAGCAGTTACGAGGGGAATTCACCCCTCCACTTT. It codes for CASSYEGNSPLHF.

The rearrangement joins TRBV28 to TRBJ1-5; D is unresolved. CDR1 and CDR2 from the germline V gene are MDHEN and SYDVKM. Between the trimmed V and J ends, which lost 3 bases and 9 bases, there was a span of 12 bases. This CDR3 has 13 residues. The CDR3 spells CASSFGWGWPQHF. CDR3 nucleotides: TGTGCCAGCAGTTTTGGCTGGGGTTGGCCCCAGCATTTT.

The rearrangement uses TRBV28 and TRBJ2-3; D is possibly TRBD2 (6 bases). The germline V and J ends were trimmed by 3 bases and 6 bases, with 16 bases remaining between them. The CDR3 contains 15 residues. Per the germline V gene, CDR1 is MDHEN and CDR2 is SYDVKM. CDR3 nucleotides: TGTGCCAGCAGTTTTCGGGGCTCAGCGGGTGATACGCAGTATTTT. Amino acid sequence: CASSFRGSAGDTQYF.

The chain is built from TRBV28 and TRBJ1-1; 8 bases fit TRBD1. Germline V gene data show CDR1 as MDHEN and CDR2 as SYDVKM. Trimming removed 10 bases from V and 4 bases from J; junction bases left unmatched: 11. This CDR3 spans 14 amino acids. This CDR3 is CATRVYTGGTEAFF. CDR3 DNA: TGTGCCACAAGGGTTTATACAGGGGGCACTGAAGCTTTCTTT.

The chain recombines TRBV19 with TRBJ2-7; 8 bases are shared with TRBD1. The germline V gene has CDR1 LNHDA and CDR2 SQIVND (reference sequence). The CDR3 is made up of 19 amino acids. V lost 4 bases, J lost 0 bases, and 17 bases stayed unmatched. This CDR3 reads CASSRKTQGGAANSYEQYF. The CDR3 DNA follows: TGTGCCAGTAGTAGGAAAACACAGGGGGGCGCCGCAAACTCCTACGAGCAGTACTTC.

Only one count was recorded for this clone. The chain combines TRBV6-5 with TRBJ1-1; D not resolved. This CDR3 has 14 amino acids. CDR1 and CDR2 from the germline V gene are MNHEY and SVGAGI. V shed 7 bases and J shed 2 bases, with 14 bases lying between them. The CDR3 nucleotides are TGTGCCAGCAAAAACGCAGGCCTTAACACTGAAGCTTTCTTT. This translates into CASKNAGLNTEAFF.

This sequence joins TRBV6-5 and TRBJ2-3; D unclear. V dropped 3 bases and J dropped 1 base, with 8 bases sitting between them. The CDR3 has 14 amino acids. Germline-derived CDR1 and CDR2 are MNHEY and SVGAGI. This CDR3 reads CASSYGSGTDTQYF. The DNA for the CDR3 is TGTGCCAGCAGTTATGGCAGTGGCACAGATACGCAGTATTTT.

CDR3 coding DNA: TGTGCCAGCAGTCAGAACCGCGGACAGGGGGTTAGGTTCTTC. Translated, it gives CASSQNRGQGVRFF. The chain is built from TRBV6-6 and TRBJ2-1; 10 bases are shared with TRBD1. Germline trimming cut 5 bases from V and 15 bases from J; bases unmatched to any gene: 13. This CDR3 region has 14 residues. Germline CDR1 MNHNY, CDR2 SVGAGI (reference sequence).

In DNA form, the CDR3 reads TGTGCCAGCAGCTTGGGTGGGGGTGTTAATGAAAAACTGTTTTTT. Translated: CASSLGGGVNEKLFF. The chain couples TRBV5-8 to TRBJ1-4, with D tentatively TRBD1 (5 bases). The length of the CDR3 is 15 residues. Germline V CDR1 and CDR2: SGHTS, YDEGEE. The ends were cut back, 0 bases at V and 4 bases at J, with 10 bases in the middle.

Here the CDR3 reads CASSPRLGLGADTQYF. DNA for the CDR3: TGCGCCAGCAGCCCCCGGTTGGGACTTGGGGCAGATACGCAGTATTTT. The chain employs TRBV4-1 and TRBJ2-3; possibly TRBD2 for D (6 bases). Trimming left V 4 bases short and J 4 bases short, with 18 bases between. CDR1 is MGHRA, CDR2 YSYEKL, per germline. CDR3 length: 16 amino acids.

CDR3 nucleotides: TGTGCTAGTGGTTTGGTACTTGACAGGGGGACCGGGGAGCTGTTTTTT. Residues: CASGLVLDRGTGELFF. The V and J genes are TRBV12-5 and TRBJ2-2; 9 nucleotides align to TRBD1. CDR3 length equals 16 residues. Germline V gene sequence: CDR1 LGHNT, CDR2 FRNRAP. The junction had 4 bases not matched to a gene; V was cut back by 0 bases and J by 5 bases.

This clone showed up just a few times. The J gene is TRBJ1-2, the V gene TRBV5-1, with a tentative D call TRBD1 (6 bases). CDR1 is SGHRS, CDR2 YFSETQ, per germline. The CDR3 covers 15 residues. V shed 0 bases and J shed 6 bases, with 15 bases lying between them. The CDR3 nucleotides are TGCGCCAGCAGCTTGGGGGGAAACAGGGCACATGGCTACACCTTC. Encoded protein: CASSLGGNRAHGYTF.

This clone was recorded once. This chain links TRBV28 with TRBJ2-1; D is perhaps TRBD2 (7 bases). V lost 11 bases and J lost 7, with 24 bases in between. The germline gives CDR1 MDHEN, CDR2 SYDVKM. The CDR3 covers 15 residues. The CDR3 nucleotides are TGTGCCGGCACCATTGGGGAGGGGGTTACAAATGAGCAGTTCTTC. Amino acids: CAGTIGEGVTNEQFF.

The rearrangement uses TRBV6-6 and TRBJ2-2, with D uncertain. Germline CDR1 and CDR2: MNHNY and SVGAGI (reference sequence). V was cut by 2 bases and J by 7 bases, with 11 bases left in between. This CDR3 contains 14 residues. The CDR3 sequence is CASSYTATSGELFF. CDR3 DNA: TGTGCCAGCAGTTACACGGCTACCAGCGGGGAGCTGTTTTTT.

This sequence joins TRBV3-1 (or the pseudogene TRBV3-2) and TRBJ1-5; D possibly corresponds to TRBD1 (6 bases). The germline V and J ends were trimmed by 4 bases and 2 bases, with 12 bases remaining between them. Germline CDR1 reads LGHDT; CDR2 reads YNNKEL (reference sequence). There are 15 residues in the CDR3. The chain's CDR3 is CASSRGGGGNQPQHF. The CDR3 region has the DNA TGTGCCAGCAGCCGAGGGGGTGGAGGCAATCAGCCCCAGCATTTT.

The chain carries TRBV6-1 and TRBJ2-5; 11 positions match TRBD1. Germline V gene data show CDR1 as MNHNS and CDR2 as SASEGT. V lost 2 bases, J lost 5 bases, and 7 bases stayed unmatched. There are 16 residues in the CDR3. CDR3: CASSELPGQGGETQYF. CDR3 in DNA: TGTGCCAGCAGTGAATTACCGGGACAGGGGGGGGAGACCCAGTACTTC.

This chain joins TRBV10-3 and TRBJ2-1, with 10 nucleotides matching TRBD2. Trimming cost V 3 bases and J 8 bases; bases outside gene matches: 10. CDR3 length: 16 residues. Germline CDR1 is ENHRY and CDR2 is SYGVKD. This CDR3 reads CAISDVSSGSLDEQFF. In nucleotides, the CDR3 is TGTGCCATCAGTGACGTATCTAGCGGGAGTCTCGATGAGCAGTTCTTC.

J is TRBJ1-5 and V is TRBV5-1; tentative D call: TRBD1 (6 bases). Germline V CDR1 and CDR2: SGHRS, YFSETQ. This CDR3 has 15 amino acids. The ends were cut back, 3 bases at V and 5 bases at J, with 15 bases in the middle. CDR3 DNA: TGCGCCAGCAGCTGGGGGGGGCTCAAGCATCAGCCCCAGCATTTT. Translating it yields CASSWGGLKHQPQHF.

The chain links TRBV19 to TRBJ1-6; maybe TRBD1 (5 bases). The V end was cut by 4 bases, the J end by 9 bases, with 16 bases between. The CDR3 consists of 15 residues. From germline, CDR1 is LNHDA and CDR2 SQIVND (reference sequence). The CDR3 nucleotides are TGTGCCAGTAGTACCTCGGGGACGGGGAGTTCACCCCTCCACTTT. Amino acids: CASSTSGTGSSPLHF. The full variable domain, rest sourced from reference TRBV19 and TRBJ1-6, is DGGITQSPKYLFRKEGQNVTLSCEQNLNHDAMYWYRQDPGQGLRLIYYSQIVNDFQKGDIAEGYSVSREKKESFPLTVTSAQKNPTAFYLCASSTSGTGSSPLHFGNGTRLTVT.

This clone has just a few counts. The rearrangement links TRBV6-1 to TRBJ2-6, with D uncertain. This CDR3 is 14 amino acids long. V was trimmed by 2 bases and J by 2 bases, leaving 4 bases between them. Germline assignment: CDR1 MNHNS and CDR2 SASEGT. CDR3 DNA sequence: TGTGCCAGCAGTGAACTAGCTGGGGCCAACGTCCTGACTTTC. Amino acid sequence: CASSELAGANVLTF.